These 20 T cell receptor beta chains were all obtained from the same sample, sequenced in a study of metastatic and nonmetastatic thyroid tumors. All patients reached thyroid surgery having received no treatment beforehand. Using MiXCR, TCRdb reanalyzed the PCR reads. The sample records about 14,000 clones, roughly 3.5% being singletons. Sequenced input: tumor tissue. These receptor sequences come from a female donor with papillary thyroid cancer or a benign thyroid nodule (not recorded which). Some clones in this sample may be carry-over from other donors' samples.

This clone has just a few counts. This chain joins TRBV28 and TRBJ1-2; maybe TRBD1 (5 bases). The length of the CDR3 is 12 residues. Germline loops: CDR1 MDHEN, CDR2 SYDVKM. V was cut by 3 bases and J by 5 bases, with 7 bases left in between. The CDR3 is CASSLAGYGYTF. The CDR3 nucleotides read TGTGCCAGCAGTTTGGCAGGGTATGGCTACACCTTC.

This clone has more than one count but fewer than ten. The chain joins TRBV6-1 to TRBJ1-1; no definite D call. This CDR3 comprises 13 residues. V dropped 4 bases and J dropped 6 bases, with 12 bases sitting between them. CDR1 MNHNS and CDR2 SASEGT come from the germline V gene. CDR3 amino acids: CASSVEQQAEAFF. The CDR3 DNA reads TGTGCCAGCAGTGTCGAGCAGCAAGCTGAAGCTTTCTTT.

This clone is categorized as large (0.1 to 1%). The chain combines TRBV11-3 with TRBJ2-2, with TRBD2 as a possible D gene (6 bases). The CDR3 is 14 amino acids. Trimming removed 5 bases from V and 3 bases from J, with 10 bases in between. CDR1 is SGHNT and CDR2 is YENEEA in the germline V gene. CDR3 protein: CASSLSGDTGELFF. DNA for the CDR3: TGTGCCAGCAGCCTTAGCGGAGACACCGGGGAGCTGTTTTTT.

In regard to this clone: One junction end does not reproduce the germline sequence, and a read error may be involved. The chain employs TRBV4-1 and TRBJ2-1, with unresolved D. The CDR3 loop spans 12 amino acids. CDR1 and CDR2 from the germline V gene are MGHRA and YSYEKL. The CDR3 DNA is TGCGCCAGCGCAGCCTGCCTCAATAAGCAGTTCTTC. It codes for CASAACLNKQFF.

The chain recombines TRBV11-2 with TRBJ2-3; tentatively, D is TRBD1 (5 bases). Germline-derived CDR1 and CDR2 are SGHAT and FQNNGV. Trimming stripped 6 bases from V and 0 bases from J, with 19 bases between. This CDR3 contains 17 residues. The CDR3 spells CASSGQGVHSSTDTQYF. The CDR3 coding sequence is TGTGCCAGCAGTGGTCAAGGGGTACATTCTAGCACAGATACGCAGTATTTT.

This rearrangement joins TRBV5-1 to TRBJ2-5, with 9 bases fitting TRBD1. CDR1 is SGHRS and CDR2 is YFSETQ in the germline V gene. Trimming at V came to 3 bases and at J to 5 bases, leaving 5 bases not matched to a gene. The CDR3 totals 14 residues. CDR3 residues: CASSSGQGMETQYF. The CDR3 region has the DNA TGCGCCAGCAGCTCCGGACAGGGGATGGAGACCCAGTACTTC.

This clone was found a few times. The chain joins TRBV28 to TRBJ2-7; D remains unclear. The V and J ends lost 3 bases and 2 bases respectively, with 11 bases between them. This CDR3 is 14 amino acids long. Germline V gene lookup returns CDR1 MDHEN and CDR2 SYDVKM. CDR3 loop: CASSFHGRPYEQYF. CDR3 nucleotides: TGTGCCAGCAGTTTCCACGGCAGACCCTACGAGCAGTACTTC.

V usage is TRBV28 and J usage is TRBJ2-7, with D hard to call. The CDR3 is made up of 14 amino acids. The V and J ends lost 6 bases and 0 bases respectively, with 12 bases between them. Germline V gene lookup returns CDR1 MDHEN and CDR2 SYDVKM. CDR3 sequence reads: CASRTGASSYEQYF. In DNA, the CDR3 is TGTGCCAGCAGGACGGGCGCGAGCTCCTACGAGCAGTACTTC.

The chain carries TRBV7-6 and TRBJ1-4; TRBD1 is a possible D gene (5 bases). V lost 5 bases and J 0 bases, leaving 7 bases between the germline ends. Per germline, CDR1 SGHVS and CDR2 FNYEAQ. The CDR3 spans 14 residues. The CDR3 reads CASSPTATNEKLFF. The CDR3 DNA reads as TGTGCCAGCAGCCCGACAGCAACTAATGAAAAACTGTTTTTT.

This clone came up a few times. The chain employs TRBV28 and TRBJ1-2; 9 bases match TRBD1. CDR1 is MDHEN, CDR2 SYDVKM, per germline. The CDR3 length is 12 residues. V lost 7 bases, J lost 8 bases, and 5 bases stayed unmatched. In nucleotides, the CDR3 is TGTGCCAGCAACGGACAGGGGTACGGCTACACCTTC. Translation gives CASNGQGYGYTF.

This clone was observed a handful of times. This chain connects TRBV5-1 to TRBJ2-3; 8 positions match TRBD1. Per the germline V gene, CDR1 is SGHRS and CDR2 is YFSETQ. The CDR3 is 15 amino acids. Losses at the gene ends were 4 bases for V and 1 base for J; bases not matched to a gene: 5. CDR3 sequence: CASSLGQGGTDTQYF. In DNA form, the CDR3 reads TGCGCCAGCAGCCTCGGACAGGGTGGCACAGATACGCAGTATTTT.

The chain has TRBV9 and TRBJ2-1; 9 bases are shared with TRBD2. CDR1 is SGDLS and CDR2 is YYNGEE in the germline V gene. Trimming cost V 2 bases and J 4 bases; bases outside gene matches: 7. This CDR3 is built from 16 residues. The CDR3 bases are TGTGCCAGCAGCGTTTTCGGTAGCGGGGGATACAATGAGCAGTTCTTC. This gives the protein CASSVFGSGGYNEQFF.

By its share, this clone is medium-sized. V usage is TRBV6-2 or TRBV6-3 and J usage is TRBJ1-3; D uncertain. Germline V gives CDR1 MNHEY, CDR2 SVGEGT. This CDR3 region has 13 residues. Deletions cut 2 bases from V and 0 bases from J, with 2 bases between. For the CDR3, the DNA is TGTGCCAGCAGTTACAGCTCTGGAAACACCATATATTTT. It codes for CASSYSSGNTIYF.

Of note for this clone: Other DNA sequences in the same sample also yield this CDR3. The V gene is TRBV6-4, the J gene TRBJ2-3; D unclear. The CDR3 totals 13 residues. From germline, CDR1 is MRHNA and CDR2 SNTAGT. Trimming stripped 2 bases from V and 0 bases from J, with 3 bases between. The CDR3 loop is CASSDGSTDTQYF. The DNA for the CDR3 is TGTGCCAGCAGTGACGGGAGCACAGATACGCAGTATTTT.

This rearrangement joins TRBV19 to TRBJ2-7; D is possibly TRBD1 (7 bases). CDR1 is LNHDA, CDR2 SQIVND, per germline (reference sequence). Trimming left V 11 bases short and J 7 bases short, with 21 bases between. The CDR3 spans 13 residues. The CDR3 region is CASSMTPGGEQYF. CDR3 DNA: TGTGCCTCTTCAATGACCCCAGGGGGGGAGCAGTACTTC.

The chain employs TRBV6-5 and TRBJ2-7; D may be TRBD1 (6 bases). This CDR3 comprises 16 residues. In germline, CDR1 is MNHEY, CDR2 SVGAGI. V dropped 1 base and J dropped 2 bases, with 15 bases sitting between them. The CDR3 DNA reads TGTGCCAGCAGTTACTTCCACGGGGACAAGCCCTACGAGCAGTACTTC. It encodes CASSYFHGDKPYEQYF.

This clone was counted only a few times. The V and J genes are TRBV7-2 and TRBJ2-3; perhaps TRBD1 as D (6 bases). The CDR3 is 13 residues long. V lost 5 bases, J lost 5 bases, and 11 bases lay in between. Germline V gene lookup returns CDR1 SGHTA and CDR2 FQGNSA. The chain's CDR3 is CASSGYREDTQYF. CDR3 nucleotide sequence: TGTGCCAGCAGCGGATACAGGGAAGATACGCAGTATTTT.

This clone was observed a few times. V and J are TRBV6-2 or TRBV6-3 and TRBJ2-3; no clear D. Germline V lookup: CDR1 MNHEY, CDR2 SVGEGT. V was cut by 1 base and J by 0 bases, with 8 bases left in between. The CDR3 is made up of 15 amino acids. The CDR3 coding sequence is TGTGCCAGCAGTTACTATCGGGCTAGCACAGATACGCAGTATTTT. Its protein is CASSYYRASTDTQYF.

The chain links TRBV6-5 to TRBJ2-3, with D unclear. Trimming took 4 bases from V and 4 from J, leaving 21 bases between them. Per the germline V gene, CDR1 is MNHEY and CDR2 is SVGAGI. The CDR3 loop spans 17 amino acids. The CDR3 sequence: CASSSFPGASGADTQYF. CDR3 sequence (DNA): TGTGCCAGCAGTTCCTTCCCAGGAGCGAGTGGGGCAGATACGCAGTATTTT.

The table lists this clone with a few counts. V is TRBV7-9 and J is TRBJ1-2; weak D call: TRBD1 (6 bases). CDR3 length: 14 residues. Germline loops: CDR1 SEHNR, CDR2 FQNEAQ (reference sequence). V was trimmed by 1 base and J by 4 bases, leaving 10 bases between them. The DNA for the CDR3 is TGTGCCAGCAGCTTAGATGGGGGCGGCTATGGCTACACCTTC. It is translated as CASSLDGGGYGYTF.